This is a list of T cell receptor beta chains from one sample in a study of beta chain features in type 1 diabetes. The assay was immunoSEQ multiplex PCR, and TCRdb's table has in-frame clones only and misses some. In the table there are around 26,000 clones, about 71% of which are singletons. Sequencing used stem cell memory CD4+ T cells from blood. The receptors derive from a woman in her forties with type 1 diabetes. CDR3s include the opening cysteine and the closing phenylalanine or tryptophan. A D gene is named only where the DNA matches it firmly. Expanded clones are given a class, and other clones once, few, many or no size at all.

J,size,D,V,DNA,CDR3
TRBJ1-2,-,-,TRBV5-4,TGTGCCAGCAGCCAAGATCTCCCGGTCCTCTATGGCTACACCTTC,CASSQDLPVLYGYTF
TRBJ2-7,-,-,TRBV28,TGTGCCAGCGACCCTTCGATTAAGGACAGAGTCTACGAGCAGTACTTC,CASDPSIKDRVYEQYF
TRBJ2-3,few,-,TRBV30,TGTGCCTGGAGTGAGGGGGATACGCAGTATTTT,CAWSEGDTQYF
TRBJ2-5,-,-,TRBV5-1,TGCGCCAGCAGCTTGTCCAGGGGTAGTCAAGAGACCCAGTACTTC,CASSLSRGSQETQYF
TRBJ1-1,-,-,TRBV7-9,TGTGCCAGCAGCTCACAGGTGAACACTGAAGCTTTCTTT,CASSSQVNTEAFF
TRBJ2-3,-,-,TRBV6-1,TGTGCCAGCATCAGGCCGGGGTTAGATACGCAGTATTTT,CASIRPGLDTQYF
TRBJ1-2,few,-,TRBV7-3,TGTGCCAGCAGCTTAGACGGCGGCGGATCGGGCTATGGCTACACCTTC,CASSLDGGGSGYGYTF
TRBJ2-1,-,-,TRBV19,TGTGCCAGTATTAGGGAGAATGAGCAGTTCTTC,CASIRENEQFF
TRBJ1-6,few,TRBD1,TRBV7-2,TGTGCCAGCAGAGGGACAGACAATTCACCCCTCCACTTT,CASRGTDNSPLHF
TRBJ2-1,-,-,TRBV2,TGTGCCAGCATCCCCCGGGCCTACAATGAGCAGTTCTTC,CASIPRAYNEQFF
TRBJ1-1,-,TRBD1,TRBV5-1,TGCGCCAGCAAGGGACAGCTGAACACTGAAGCTTTCTTT,CASKGQLNTEAFF
TRBJ2-5,-,TRBD1,TRBV7-9,TGTGCCAGCAGCCCCGGACAGGAGAGAGGGACCCAGTACTTC,CASSPGQERGTQYF
TRBJ1-5,-,-,TRBV7-9,TGTGCCAGCAGCTCCCTACGGGGTGAACCCCAGCATTTT,CASSSLRGEPQHF
TRBJ1-2,once,TRBD1,TRBV6-5,TGTGCCAGCAGTTCCCCGACAGGGATAAGCTACACCTTC,CASSSPTGISYTF
TRBJ2-7,once,TRBD2,TRBV28,TGTGCCAGCAGTCTAGTAGCGGGGGACTACGAGCAGTACTTC,CASSLVAGDYEQYF
TRBJ1-1,-,-,TRBV5-4,TGTGCCAGCAGCCAAGATCCACTGATCCCTGAAGCTTTCTTT,CASSQDPLIPEAFF
TRBJ2-1,-,-,TRBV18,TGTGCCGGCTCGATAAGGACGGGGGCCTACAATGAGCAGTTCTTC,CAGSIRTGAYNEQFF
TRBJ1-1,once,TRBD1,TRBV2,TGTGCCAGCTTTGAACGACAGGGGAACACTGAAGCTTTCTTT,CASFERQGNTEAFF
TRBJ1-5,once,-,TRBV4-3,TGCGCCAGCAGCCAAGATCAACAGATCAATCAGCCCCAGCATTTT,CASSQDQQINQPQHF
TRBJ1-2,-,-,TRBV5-1,TGCGCCAGCAGCTTTGGAGGGGTGGATGGCTACACCTTC,CASSFGGVDGYTF
TRBJ2-3,-,TRBD2,TRBV7-2,TGTGCCAGCAGCTCCAGCGGGAGACTAGGGGATACGCAGTATTTT,CASSSSGRLGDTQYF
TRBJ1-5,once,TRBD1,TRBV19,TGTGCCAGTAGCGCCCACAGGGGGCCCCAGCATTTT,CASSAHRGPQHF
TRBJ2-1,-,TRBD2,TRBV7-2,TGTGCCAGCAGCTTAGCTAGCGGGAGAACGGACACCTACAATGAGCAGTTCTTC,CASSLASGRTDTYNEQFF
TRBJ2-7,-,TRBD1,TRBV6-1,TGTGCCAGCAGGTACGGACAGGGGACGGCCTACGAGCAGTACTTC,CASRYGQGTAYEQYF
TRBJ1-5,-,-,TRBV15,TGTGCCACCAGCAGAGTTTCGGGGAATCAGCCCCAGCATTTT,CATSRVSGNQPQHF
TRBJ2-1,-,TRBD2,TRBV7-9,TGTGCCAGCAGCTTCGACGCGGGAGTTTGGCAGTTCTTC,CASSFDAGVWQFF
TRBJ2-7,-,-,TRBV7-2,TGTGCCAGCAGCTTTACAGTCATTTCCTACGAGCAGTACTTC,CASSFTVISYEQYF
TRBJ2-7,-,TRBD2,TRBV6-5,TGTGCCAGCAGTAGCGGGGTCGGCCTAACCTACGAGCAGTACTTC,CASSSGVGLTYEQYF
TRBJ1-5,-,-,TRBV9,TGTGCCAGCAGCCCCAGACAACGCGATCAGCCCCAGCATTTT,CASSPRQRDQPQHF
TRBJ2-1,-,TRBD2,TRBV2,TGTGCCAGCGGCCGGGGGGTCGGTGATGAGCAGTTCTTC,CASGRGVGDEQFF
TRBJ2-1,few,TRBD2,TRBV7-2,TGTGCCAGCAGCCCGAGTCCCCTAGCGGGGGGTCCCAATGAGCAGTTCTTC,CASSPSPLAGGPNEQFF
TRBJ1-2,-,TRBD1,TRBV28,TGTGCCAGCAGTTTACGGACAGGACTGGGGAGCTACACCTTC,CASSLRTGLGSYTF
TRBJ2-5,-,TRBD1,TRBV5-4,TGTGCCAGCAGCGCCGCTCCAGGGACAGGGGGCCGGACCCAGTACTTC,CASSAAPGTGGRTQYF
TRBJ1-1,-,-,TRBV18,TGTGCCAGCTGTTGGGACGGACAGTTGAACACTGAAGCTTTCTTT,CASCWDGQLNTEAFF
TRBJ2-4,-,-,TRBV7-2,TGTGCCAGCAGCTTGCGGGGTCCAGACATTCAGTACTTC,CASSLRGPDIQYF
TRBJ2-7,-,TRBD1,TRBV5-4,TGTGCCAGCAGCCCAACCGGGACAGGGGAGGCCTCGCAGTACTTC,CASSPTGTGEASQYF
TRBJ1-1,-,-,TRBV5-1,TGCGCCAGCGGCAAGACAGCCAACACTGAAGCTTTCTTT,CASGKTANTEAFF
TRBJ1-2,-,TRBD1,TRBV29-1,TGCAGCGTCGGCGGACAGGGAAAAGGCTACACCTTC,CSVGGQGKGYTF
TRBJ2-4,-,TRBD2,TRBV7-2,TGTGCCAGCAGCTTCCGGGAGGGCCGGGACATTCAGTACTTC,CASSFREGRDIQYF
TRBJ2-7,-,-,TRBV9,TGTGCCAGCAGCGGGACAGCGTCCTGGGAGCAGTACTTC,CASSGTASWEQYF
TRBJ1-4,-,-,TRBV29-1,TGCAGCGCAAAGAGTCCTCCTAAGGAAAAACTGTTTTTT,CSAKSPPKEKLFF
TRBJ1-1,-,-,TRBV29-1,TGCAGCGTATATGCTCGAGGGCCGTTATTCTTT,CSVYARGPLFF
TRBJ2-5,-,TRBD2,TRBV29-1,TGCAGCGTTCCCCGAACGGCGGGGGTCGAGACCCAGTACTTC,CSVPRTAGVETQYF
TRBJ1-5,-,-,TRBV28,TGTGCCAGCAGTGAGGGAGGCGGCCATCAGCCCCAGCATTTT,CASSEGGGHQPQHF
TRBJ1-2,-,-,TRBV18,TGTGCCAGCTCACCATCGGGACAATTCTATGGCTACACCTTC,CASSPSGQFYGYTF